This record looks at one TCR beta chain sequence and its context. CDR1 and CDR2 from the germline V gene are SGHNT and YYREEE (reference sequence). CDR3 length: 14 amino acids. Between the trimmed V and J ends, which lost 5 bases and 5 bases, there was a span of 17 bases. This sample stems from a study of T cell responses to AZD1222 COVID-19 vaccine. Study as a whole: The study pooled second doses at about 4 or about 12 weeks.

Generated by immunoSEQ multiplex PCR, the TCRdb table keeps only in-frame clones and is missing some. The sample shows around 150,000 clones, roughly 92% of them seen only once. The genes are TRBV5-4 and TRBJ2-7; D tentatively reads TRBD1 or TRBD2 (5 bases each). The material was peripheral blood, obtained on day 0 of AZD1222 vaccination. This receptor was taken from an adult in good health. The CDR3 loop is CASSVRGGSHEQYV. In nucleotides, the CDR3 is TGTGCCAGCAGTGTGAGGGGCGGAAGCCACGAGCAGTACGTC.